A single sample gave rise to the 21 T cell receptor beta chains below, sequenced in a study of cytomegalovirus exposure and HLA in healthy donors. In the PCR, 60 Vbeta and 13 Jbeta primers were used. Method: immunoSEQ multiplex PCR; TCRdb's copy keeps in-frame clones and lacks some. The table records around 130,000 clones, 74% of them present only once. Sequences were obtained from PBMCs. The receptors originated from a woman in her forties or fifties in good health and CMV-seropositive.

In its sample, this clone was seen once. This chain uses TRBV5-1 with TRBJ2-2; TRBD2 might be the D (6 bases). CDR1 SGHRS and CDR2 YFSETQ come from the germline V gene. This CDR3 is 14 amino acids long. Trimming pared 4 bases from V and 5 bases from J, leaving 12 bases between. The CDR3 DNA reads as TGCGCCAGCAGCCGGGGGTCAGGGACCGGGGAGCTGTTTTTT. This gives the protein CASSRGSGTGELFF.

V and J are TRBV18 and TRBJ2-1; D uncertain. Trimming took 6 bases from V and 6 from J, leaving 6 bases between them. Germline CDR1 and CDR2: KGHSH and LQKENI. The CDR3 has 11 residues. CDR3 sequence: CASSVANEQFF. DNA of the CDR3: TGTGCCAGCTCTGTAGCCAATGAGCAGTTCTTC.

This chain joins TRBV2 and TRBJ2-5; 10 bases line up with TRBD1. Germline loops: CDR1 SNHLY, CDR2 FYNNEI. J lost 5 bases, V lost 4 bases, and 10 bases had no gene match. The length of the CDR3 is 16 residues. The CDR3 sequence is CASSAATGTGEETQYF. The CDR3 DNA follows: TGTGCCAGCAGTGCCGCCACCGGGACAGGGGAGGAGACCCAGTACTTC.

This sequence joins TRBV29-1 and TRBJ1-2, with D tentatively TRBD1 (5 bases). With 4 bases removed from V and 3 bases from J, the gap between germline ends came to 12 bases. CDR3 length equals 13 residues. Germline loops: CDR1 SQVTM, CDR2 ANQGSEA. The CDR3 protein is CSVGLGEDYGYTF. In DNA, the CDR3 is TGCAGCGTTGGACTAGGGGAGGACTATGGCTACACCTTC.

CDR3 residues: CATLQSAGQRFTYEQYF. The CDR3 nucleotides read TGTGCCACCCTTCAATCTGCGGGACAGCGGTTTACCTACGAGCAGTACTTC. The V gene is TRBV6-4, the J gene TRBJ2-7; perhaps TRBD1 as D (7 bases). Trimming shortened V by 10 bases and J by 2 bases, and 27 bases separated the two germline ends. Germline V CDR1 and CDR2: MRHNA, SNTAGT. CDR3 length: 17 residues.

CDR3 loop: CASSSLGDQETQYF. CDR3 DNA: TGTGCCAGCAGCTCCCTCGGGGACCAAGAGACCCAGTACTTC. The gene calls are TRBV9 and TRBJ2-5; a possible D gene is TRBD2 (5 bases). The germline V and J ends were trimmed by 4 bases and 0 bases, with 10 bases remaining between them. The germline gives CDR1 SGDLS, CDR2 YYNGEE. The CDR3 is 14 residues long.

The chain has TRBV7-8 and TRBJ1-3; D unclear. The ends were cut back, 3 bases at V and 0 bases at J, with 12 bases in the middle. Germline V gives CDR1 SGHVS, CDR2 FQNEAQ. The CDR3 spans 16 residues. CDR3: CASSFLSVSSGNTIYF. The CDR3 DNA reads as TGTGCCAGCAGCTTCCTATCGGTGAGCTCTGGAAACACCATATATTTT.

This chain joins TRBV19 and TRBJ2-3; a possible D gene is TRBD2 (5 bases). This CDR3 spans 14 amino acids. Germline assignment: CDR1 LNHDA and CDR2 SQIVND (reference sequence). The ends were cut back, 7 bases at V and 5 bases at J, with 16 bases in the middle. CDR3 region: CASTRNVGVDTQYF. The CDR3 DNA reads as TGTGCCAGTACCCGGAACGTCGGGGTAGATACGCAGTATTTT.

This clone was detected a few times. The rearrangement links TRBV7-2 to TRBJ2-5; D is unresolved. The V gene lost 2 bases and the J gene lost 2 bases, with 6 bases spanning the gap. Per germline, CDR1 SGHTA and CDR2 FQGNSA. CDR3 length: 13 residues. CDR3 DNA: TGTGCCAGCAGCTTAACTGAGCAAGAGACCCAGTACTTC. It encodes CASSLTEQETQYF.

The V call is TRBV2, the J call TRBJ1-5; TRBD1 might be the D (6 bases). V shed 6 bases and J shed 6 bases, with 18 bases lying between them. Germline V gene data show CDR1 as SNHLY and CDR2 as FYNNEI. The CDR3 loop spans 15 amino acids. The chain's CDR3 is CASRLLQGFGQPQHF. The CDR3 DNA sequence: TGTGCCAGCAGGCTCTTACAGGGTTTCGGTCAGCCCCAGCATTTT.

The chain combines TRBV7-6 with TRBJ1-3; TRBD1 agrees at 8 bases. The V segment lost 1 base and the J segment 2 bases; nucleotides outside the gene matches: 7. The CDR3 loop spans 17 amino acids. From germline, CDR1 is SGHVS and CDR2 FNYEAQ. The CDR3 nucleotides read TGTGCCAGCAGCTTAGGGGGGACAGGCAGAACTGGAAACACCATATATTTT. It yields the protein CASSLGGTGRTGNTIYF.

In nucleotides, the CDR3 is TGCGCCAGCAGCTCCCTTGGGGCTGATGCCTACGAGCAGTACTTC. It encodes CASSSLGADAYEQYF. This chain links TRBV5-1 with TRBJ2-7; perhaps TRBD1 as D (5 bases). The CDR3 has 15 amino acids. V lost 3 bases, J lost 2 bases, and 15 bases lay in between. CDR1 and CDR2 (germline): SGHRS, YFSETQ.

V usage is TRBV14 and J usage is TRBJ2-5, with D unresolved. The DNA end favors TRBJ2-7, so the J call may be wrong. Germline CDR1 is SGHDN and CDR2 is FVKESK. The CDR3 totals 13 residues. The CDR3 protein is CASSQQPLYEQYF. The CDR3 nucleotides are TGTGCCAGCAGCCAACAACCGCTGTACGAGCAGTACTTC.

The chain recombines TRBV30 with TRBJ2-3; 8 bases fit TRBD2. There are 15 residues in the CDR3. The germline CDR1 and CDR2 sequences are GTSNPN and SVGIG (reference sequence). V gave up 3 bases and J gave up 10 bases; unmatched junction bases: 15. The CDR3 region has the DNA TGTGCCTGGAGCTCGGGACTAGTCAGTTTGGGGGCGCAGTATTTT. It translates to CAWSSGLVSLGAQYF. Combining the CDR3 with reference TRBV30 and TRBJ2-3 gives the whole variable domain SQTIHQWPATLVQPVGSPLSLECTVEGTSNPNLYWYRQAAGRGLQLLFYSVGIGQISSEVPQNLSASRPQDRQFILSSKKLLLSDSGFYLCAWSSGLVSLGAQYFGPGTRLTVL.

The chain recombines TRBV5-4 with TRBJ2-3, with 7 bases identical to TRBD1. There are 16 residues in the CDR3. Looked up from germline, CDR1 is SGHNT and CDR2 is YYREEE (reference sequence). J gave up 4 bases and V 2 bases, and 10 bases lay outside the gene matches. The CDR3 protein is CASSFDRAPSADTQYF. DNA for the CDR3: TGTGCCAGCAGCTTTGACAGGGCCCCTTCCGCAGATACGCAGTATTTT.

V gene TRBV29-1 combines with J gene TRBJ1-2; no reliable D call. V lost 5 bases, J lost 4 bases, and 14 bases lay in between. Germline V gene lookup returns CDR1 SQVTM and CDR2 ANQGSEA. CDR3 length: 13 residues. This CDR3 is CSVREGTLYGYTF. The CDR3 DNA follows: TGCAGCGTTCGAGAGGGAACACTCTATGGCTACACCTTC.

J is TRBJ2-7 and V is TRBV4-1; D may be TRBD2 (6 bases). The germline V and J ends were trimmed by 4 bases and 0 bases, with 13 bases remaining between them. CDR1 and CDR2 (germline): MGHRA, YSYEKL. CDR3 length: 15 residues. CDR3 in amino acids: CASSPTGGSSYEQYF. The DNA for the CDR3 is TGCGCCAGCAGCCCGACCGGGGGTAGCTCCTACGAGCAGTACTTC.

The genes are TRBV5-4 and TRBJ1-2; 7 nucleotides align to TRBD1. The trim removed 0 bases at V and 4 bases at J, leaving 9 bases unmatched. Germline V lookup: CDR1 SGHNT, CDR2 YYREEE (reference sequence). This CDR3 comprises 16 residues. CDR3 residues: CASSLAGTASGYGYTF. DNA of the CDR3: TGTGCCAGCAGCTTGGCTGGGACAGCCTCAGGCTATGGCTACACCTTC.

CDR3 sequence: CASSGGLGVGGETQYF. CDR3 DNA: TGTGCCAGCAGTGGTGGCTTGGGGGTAGGGGGAGAGACCCAGTACTTC. The gene calls are TRBV6-1 and TRBJ2-5; perhaps TRBD1 as D (6 bases). Germline V lookup: CDR1 MNHNS, CDR2 SASEGT. Between the trimmed V and J ends, which lost 4 bases and 4 bases, there was a span of 19 bases. The CDR3 contains 16 residues.

The table lists this clone with a few counts. The chain has TRBV9 and TRBJ1-3, with D unclear. The CDR3 loop spans 17 amino acids. CDR1 and CDR2 from the germline V gene are SGDLS and YYNGEE. V was pared by 0 bases and J by 0 bases, with 13 bases between. CDR3 DNA: TGTGCCAGCAGCGTAGTCGGCCCCCCGGGCTCTGGAAACACCATATATTTT. It codes for CASSVVGPPGSGNTIYF.

The rearrangement links TRBV19 to TRBJ2-7; 9 nucleotides agree with TRBD1. The CDR3 totals 17 residues. CDR1 and CDR2 from the germline V gene are LNHDA and SQIVND (reference sequence). V was pared by 9 bases and J by 4 bases, with 19 bases of the junction left unmatched. The CDR3 DNA is TGTGCCAGACCATCTCTGGGCTCGTTGGACAGGGGTTACGAGCAGTACTTC. Encoded protein: CARPSLGSLDRGYEQYF.